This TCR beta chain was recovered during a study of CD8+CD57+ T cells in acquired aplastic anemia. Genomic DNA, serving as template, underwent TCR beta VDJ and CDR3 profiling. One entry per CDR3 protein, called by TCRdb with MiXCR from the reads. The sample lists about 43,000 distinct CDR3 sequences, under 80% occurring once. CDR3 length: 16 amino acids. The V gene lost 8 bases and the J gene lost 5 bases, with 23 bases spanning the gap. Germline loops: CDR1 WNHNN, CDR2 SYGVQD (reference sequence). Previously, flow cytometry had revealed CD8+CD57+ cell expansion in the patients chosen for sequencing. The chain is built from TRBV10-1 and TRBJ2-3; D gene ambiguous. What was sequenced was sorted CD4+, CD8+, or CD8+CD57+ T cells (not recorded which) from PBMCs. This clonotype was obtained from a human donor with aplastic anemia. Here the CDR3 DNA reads TGCGCCAGCGGACCGAGATTGTCGGCAGAAGGAGATACGCAGTATTTT. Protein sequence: CASGPRLSAEGDTQYF.